What follows are 32 T cell receptor beta chains derived from one specimen sequenced in a study of shared clonotypes between healthy human individuals. Repertoires were generated with immunoSEQ multiplex PCR, while TCRdb's copy carries only in-frame clones and drops some. The sample records under 1,900,000 clones, approximately 98.5% being singletons. Sequenced material: naive CD4+ T cells sorted from blood. The subset: CD45RA+ positively selected. The receptors originated from a man under 40 in good health.

V usage is TRBV29-1 and J usage is TRBJ1-1; TRBD1 matches at 7 bases. This CDR3 is 14 amino acids long. V gave up 6 bases and J gave up 1 base; unmatched junction bases: 8. CDR1 is SQVTM, CDR2 ANQGSEA, per germline. CDR3 coding DNA: TGCAGCGTCCAAGGGGGCAGGGGGAACACTGAAGCTTTCTTT. Amino acid sequence: CSVQGGRGNTEAFF. The entire variable domain, with the rest obtained from reference TRBV29-1 and TRBJ1-1, is as follows: SAVISQKPSRDICQRGTSLTIQCQVDSQVTMMFWYRQQPGQSLTLIATANQGSEATYESGFVIDKFPISRPNLTFSTLTVSNMSPEDSSIYLCSVQGGRGNTEAFFGQGTRLTVV.

The V gene is TRBV18, the J gene TRBJ2-5; 14 nucleotides agree with TRBD2. CDR1 and CDR2 (germline): KGHSH, LQKENI. With 1 base clipped from V and 5 bases from J, the junction kept 12 bases outside the gene matches. This CDR3 region has 19 residues. CDR3 loop: CASSPQRKGLAGVGETQYF. The CDR3 DNA is TGTGCCAGCTCACCACAGAGGAAGGGACTAGCGGGAGTTGGTGAGACCCAGTACTTC.

This clone appeared once. The CDR3 DNA follows: TGTGCCAGCAGTGAAGGGAGGGAAGTTCGGTACAATGAGCAGTTCTTC. Amino acid sequence: CASSEGREVRYNEQFF. The chain employs TRBV6-1 and TRBJ2-1, with a weak D call TRBD2 (6 bases). Trimming left V 1 base short and J 4 bases short, with 14 bases between. The CDR3 is made up of 16 amino acids. The germline V gene has CDR1 MNHNS and CDR2 SASEGT.

The J gene is TRBJ2-1, the V gene TRBV19, with 10 bases aligning to TRBD2. This CDR3 is built from 17 residues. The ends lost 2 bases at V and 8 bases at J; junction bases unmatched: 12. Germline lookup yields CDR1 LNHDA and CDR2 SQIVND (reference sequence). The CDR3 bases are TGTGCCAGTAGTATAAACCCACTACTAGCGGGAAGACATGAGCAGTTCTTC. Translation gives CASSINPLLAGRHEQFF.

The rearrangement joins TRBV30 to TRBJ1-2, with unresolved D. V was shortened by 4 bases and J by 1 base, with 10 bases between the two germline ends. The CDR3 length is 13 residues. CDR1 and CDR2 (germline): GTSNPN, SVGIG (reference sequence). DNA of the CDR3: TGTGCCTGGATGCCGACAAATAACTATGGCTACACCTTC. This gives the protein CAWMPTNNYGYTF.

This clone was found once. The gene calls are TRBV19 and TRBJ1-2; TRBD1 might be the D (5 bases). Germline V CDR1 and CDR2: LNHDA, SQIVND (reference sequence). This CDR3 comprises 17 residues. The V end lost 3 bases, the J end lost 8 bases, and 25 bases lay between the germline ends. CDR3 sequence (DNA): TGTGCCAGTAGTATCGGGGCGGTTACTGGATACACGAGGGGCTACACCTTC. Translation gives CASSIGAVTGYTRGYTF.

This chain uses TRBV4-2 with TRBJ1-5, with a tentative D call TRBD1 (5 bases). This CDR3 has 15 amino acids. Germline CDR1 LGHNA, CDR2 YNFKEQ. V was clipped by 0 bases and J by 6 bases, with 12 bases between them. CDR3 DNA: TGTGCCAGCAGCCAAGAGGGGAATCAGGGTCAGCCCCAGCATTTT. Translation: CASSQEGNQGQPQHF.

This chain uses TRBV6-5 with TRBJ2-1; D uncertain. This CDR3 has 12 amino acids. With 6 bases removed from V and 10 bases from J, the gap between germline ends came to 13 bases. CDR1 and CDR2 from the germline V gene are MNHEY and SVGAGI. CDR3 nucleotides: TGTGCCAGCAGAAAAACGACGGCAGAGCAGTTCTTC. Translating gives CASRKTTAEQFF.

The chain employs TRBV9 and TRBJ2-1, with D possibly matching TRBD2 (5 bases). Trimming left V 3 bases short and J 0 bases short, with 28 bases between. This CDR3 has 21 amino acids. CDR1 is SGDLS, CDR2 YYNGEE, per germline. The CDR3 bases are TGTGCCAGCAGCGACCGTAAGTGGGCCACGGGGTACAATACCTCCTACAATGAGCAGTTCTTC. Its protein product is CASSDRKWATGYNTSYNEQFF.

The CDR3 DNA reads as TGTGCCAGCAGCTTAGGTGGGAGGGATATGAACACTGAAGCTTTCTTT. It codes for CASSLGGRDMNTEAFF. The chain couples TRBV11-2 to TRBJ1-1; D call uncertain. Germline V gene sequence: CDR1 SGHAT, CDR2 FQNNGV. The germline V and J ends were trimmed by 1 base and 0 bases, with 12 bases remaining between them. This CDR3 region has 16 residues.

CDR3: CASSLAVYSNQPQHF. CDR3 bases: TGTGCCAGCAGCTTAGCGGTATATAGCAATCAGCCCCAGCATTTT. The V gene is TRBV7-8, the J gene TRBJ1-5; no definite D call. The CDR3 runs 15 residues. The V end lost 0 bases, the J end lost 0 bases, and 6 bases lay between the germline ends. The germline gives CDR1 SGHVS, CDR2 FQNEAQ.

This chain connects TRBV2 to TRBJ2-2, with D unresolved. The germline V and J ends were trimmed by 5 bases and 7 bases, with 11 bases remaining between them. Germline V gives CDR1 SNHLY, CDR2 FYNNEI. CDR3 size: 13 residues. CDR3 protein: CASSFVLGGELFF. The CDR3 DNA is TGTGCCAGCAGTTTTGTTCTGGGCGGGGAGCTGTTTTTT.

This chain uses TRBV29-1 with TRBJ2-7; 11 bases are shared with TRBD2. This CDR3 region has 17 residues. The germline V gene encodes CDR1 SQVTM and CDR2 ANQGSEA. V shed 4 bases and J 0 bases; nucleotides not matched to a gene: 11. This CDR3 reads CSVALGLAGGSSYEQYF. In DNA form, the CDR3 reads TGCAGCGTTGCGTTGGGGCTAGCGGGAGGTAGCTCCTACGAGCAGTACTTC.

The rearrangement links TRBV6-1 to TRBJ1-1; D remains unclear. Germline CDR1 is MNHNS and CDR2 is SASEGT. The CDR3 has 14 amino acids. The V end lost 9 bases, the J end lost 1 base, and 15 bases lay between the germline ends. The CDR3 sequence is CASGKRVENTEAFF. CDR3 coding DNA: TGTGCCAGTGGTAAAAGGGTAGAGAACACTGAAGCTTTCTTT.

This clone was seen a single time. The DNA is omitted, as the CDR3 cannot be located on it reliably, and the CDR3 follows TCRdb's listing. This same CDR3 is encoded by further DNA sequences in the sample. The chain carries TRBV6-5 and TRBJ2-1; TRBD2 was called by the table and not checked on the DNA. Both ends counted, the CDR3 spans 15 residues. Germline values: CDR1 MNHEY, CDR2 SVGAGI. The CDR3 is CASSSSGGAYNEQFF.

V and J are TRBV7-8 and TRBJ1-4; D may be TRBD1 (5 bases). V was pared by 5 bases and J by 7 bases, with 26 bases between. Per the germline V gene, CDR1 is SGHVS and CDR2 is FQNEAQ. This CDR3 spans 18 amino acids. CDR3 nucleotide sequence: TGTGCCAGCAGCGACTTCGCGGGTGGAGGGGCGGTTGGTGAAAAACTGTTTTTT. It translates to CASSDFAGGGAVGEKLFF.

V and J are TRBV7-2 and TRBJ2-7; 9 bases match TRBD1. The CDR3 has 15 residues. Germline V gene data show CDR1 as SGHTA and CDR2 as FQGNSA. V lost 2 bases, J lost 2 bases, and 4 bases stayed unmatched. The CDR3 DNA is TGTGCCAGCAGCTTACGGGACAGGGCCCCCTACGAGCAGTACTTC. Its translation is CASSLRDRAPYEQYF.

J is TRBJ1-2 and V is TRBV18; 7 bases line up with TRBD1. The ends lost 3 bases at V and 8 bases at J; junction bases unmatched: 15. The CDR3 sequence is 16 residues long. CDR1 and CDR2 (germline): KGHSH, LQKENI. The CDR3 reads CASSPEGGKSFRGYTF. In DNA form, the CDR3 reads TGTGCCAGCTCACCGGAAGGGGGCAAGAGTTTCAGGGGCTACACCTTC.

The V and J genes are TRBV25-1 and TRBJ2-3; TRBD2 agrees at 12 bases. CDR1 is MGHDK, CDR2 SYGVNS, per germline. The CDR3 length is 14 residues. V lost 6 bases, J lost 3 bases, and 1 base stayed unmatched. The CDR3 is CASRTSGRTDTQYF. DNA for the CDR3: TGTGCCAGCAGAACTAGCGGGAGGACAGATACGCAGTATTTT.

The chain is built from TRBV7-8 and TRBJ2-3; TRBD1 is a possible D gene (5 bases). Trimming took off 2 bases at V and 5 bases at J, with 17 bases between the two ends. Germline CDR1 is SGHVS and CDR2 is FQNEAQ. The CDR3 length is 16 residues. As DNA, the CDR3 is TGTGCCAGCAGCTTACAGCCTCAGGGCCTGGGAGATACGCAGTATTTT. Residues: CASSLQPQGLGDTQYF.

The rearrangement uses TRBV28 and TRBJ1-5; D possibly corresponds to TRBD1 (6 bases). The CDR3 is 17 amino acids. The germline V gene encodes CDR1 MDHEN and CDR2 SYDVKM. V gave up 7 bases and J gave up 2 bases, with 21 bases separating them. The CDR3 DNA reads as TGTGCCAGCACCAGGCCTGGGGGAGGGGGAGGCAATCAGCCCCAGCATTTT. Translating gives CASTRPGGGGGNQPQHF.

This chain connects TRBV9 to TRBJ2-1; tentatively, D is TRBD2 (6 bases). Between the trimmed V and J ends, which lost 0 bases and 0 bases, there was a span of 16 bases. The CDR3 length is 18 residues. In germline, CDR1 is SGDLS, CDR2 YYNGEE. CDR3 nucleotides: TGTGCCAGCAGCGTAGAGTTGCTAGCGTACCACTCCTACAATGAGCAGTTCTTC. Protein: CASSVELLAYHSYNEQFF.

The chain carries TRBV6-5 and TRBJ2-7, with 9 bases lining up with TRBD2. This CDR3 is built from 15 residues. Germline CDR1 MNHEY, CDR2 SVGAGI. The V and J ends lost 4 bases and 4 bases, in that order; junction bases with no gene match: 8. DNA for the CDR3: TGTGCCAGCAGTTTGTTAGCGGGAGAGCTATACGAGCAGTACTTC. Protein product: CASSLLAGELYEQYF.

In this sample, this clone turned up once. The chain employs TRBV9 and TRBJ1-6; weak D call: TRBD1 (5 bases). V dropped 4 bases and J dropped 0 bases, with 11 bases sitting between them. Per germline, CDR1 SGDLS and CDR2 YYNGEE. CDR3 length: 16 residues. CDR3 nucleotide sequence: TGTGCCAGCAGCCCTGGGGGGAGCTCCTATAATTCACCCCTCCACTTT. Translated, it gives CASSPGGSSYNSPLHF.

The rearrangement uses TRBV5-1 and TRBJ1-2, with 8 bases aligning to TRBD1. The length of the CDR3 is 15 residues. Trimming cost V 7 bases and J 9 bases; bases outside gene matches: 17. Germline loops: CDR1 SGHRS, CDR2 YFSETQ. The CDR3 spells CASPMRTGPAKSYTF. CDR3 coding DNA: TGCGCCAGCCCCATGAGGACAGGGCCCGCTAAAAGCTACACCTTC.

Only one count was recorded for this clone. The chain is built from TRBV5-8 and TRBJ2-3; D might be TRBD1 (6 bases). The CDR3 runs to 17 residues. Germline CDR1 SGHTS, CDR2 YDEGEE. Trimming left V 1 base short and J 2 bases short, with 17 bases between. CDR3 coding DNA: TGTGCCAGCAGCTTGATCTTAGTTCAGGGGACCACAGATACGCAGTATTTT. Translating gives CASSLILVQGTTDTQYF.

The CDR3 protein is CASSLGSDNQPQHF. CDR3 sequence (DNA): TGCGCCAGCAGCTTGGGATCAGATAATCAGCCCCAGCATTTT. This sequence joins TRBV5-1 and TRBJ1-5; D is uncertain. The V gene's germline CDR1 is SGHRS and CDR2 YFSETQ. V was pared by 0 bases and J by 4 bases, with 8 bases between. CDR3 length: 14 residues.

The rearrangement uses TRBV27 and TRBJ2-5, with D unclear. This CDR3 is 13 amino acids long. Germline V gives CDR1 MNHEY, CDR2 SMNVEV (reference sequence). V was cut by 10 bases and J by 1 base, with 13 bases left in between. CDR3: CATLKWGQETQYF. The DNA of the CDR3 is TGTGCCACCCTTAAGTGGGGCCAAGAGACCCAGTACTTC.

The chain has TRBV29-1 and TRBJ2-3, with 9 bases that match TRBD1. The CDR3 loop spans 14 amino acids. Germline CDR1 and CDR2: SQVTM and ANQGSEA. V gave up 6 bases and J gave up 4 bases; unmatched junction bases: 8. As DNA, the CDR3 is TGCAGCGTGGCCGGGACAGGGATCGCAGATACGCAGTATTTT. Encoded protein: CSVAGTGIADTQYF.

This chain links TRBV19 with TRBJ1-3; D may be TRBD1 (6 bases). V lost 6 bases and J 3 bases, leaving 12 bases between the germline ends. This CDR3 spans 14 amino acids. Germline loops: CDR1 LNHDA, CDR2 SQIVND (reference sequence). This CDR3 is CASREQGVGNTIYF. CDR3 coding DNA: TGTGCCAGTAGGGAACAGGGCGTTGGAAACACCATATATTTT.

The rearrangement uses TRBV29-1 and TRBJ2-2; 8 nucleotides match TRBD2. From germline, CDR1 is SQVTM and CDR2 ANQGSEA. V trimming: 8 bases; J trimming: 9 bases; junction bases outside the gene matches: 14. This CDR3 comprises 14 residues. CDR3 loop: CSSLGGREGRELFF. In DNA form, the CDR3 reads TGCAGCTCCCTCGGGGGTCGGGAGGGTAGGGAGCTGTTTTTT.

The V and J genes are TRBV11-2 and TRBJ2-3; tentatively, D is TRBD1 or TRBD2 (5 bases each). Germline CDR1 and CDR2: SGHAT and FQNNGV. The CDR3 consists of 17 residues. V lost 1 base and J 2 bases, leaving 16 bases between the germline ends. CDR3 region: CASSLGRWQGPTDTQYF. Written as DNA, the CDR3 is TGTGCCAGCAGCTTAGGCCGTTGGCAGGGACCCACAGATACGCAGTATTTT. The full variable domain, its missing parts supplied by reference TRBV11-2 and TRBJ2-3, is EAGVAQSPRYKIIEKRQSVAFWCNPISGHATLYWYQQILGQGPKLLIQFQNNGVVDDSQLPKDRFSAERLKGVDSTLKIQPAKLEDSAVYLCASSLGRWQGPTDTQYFGPGTRLTVL.